The next 2 T cell receptor beta chains were all read from a single sample in a study of cytomegalovirus exposure and HLA in healthy donors. In the PCR, 60 Vbeta and 13 Jbeta primers were used. The table came from immunoSEQ multiplex PCR; TCRdb's copy has only in-frame clones and leaves some out. The sample includes some 80,000 clones. Input material: PBMCs. These TCRs come from a woman in her 30s in good health and CMV-seronegative.

About this clone: An end of the junction does not agree with germline; a read error may underlie this. The chain joins TRBV13 to TRBJ1-1, with TRBD1 as a possible D gene (5 bases). Per the germline V gene, CDR1 is PRHDT and CDR2 is FYEKMQ (reference sequence). The CDR3 extends over 14 amino acids. This CDR3 is CASSSGLKNTEDFF. CDR3 DNA sequence: TGTGCCAGCAGCTCGGGACTGAAGAACACTGAAGATTTCTTT.

This CDR3 reads CASSSGLAGNTGELFF. DNA for the CDR3: TGCGCCAGCAGCTCAGGACTAGCGGGGAACACCGGGGAGCTGTTTTTT. The chain joins TRBV5-1 to TRBJ2-2; 11 bases fit TRBD2. This CDR3 is 16 amino acids long. V dropped 3 bases and J dropped 1; count of bases not matched to a gene: 2. Germline V CDR1 and CDR2: SGHRS, YFSETQ.